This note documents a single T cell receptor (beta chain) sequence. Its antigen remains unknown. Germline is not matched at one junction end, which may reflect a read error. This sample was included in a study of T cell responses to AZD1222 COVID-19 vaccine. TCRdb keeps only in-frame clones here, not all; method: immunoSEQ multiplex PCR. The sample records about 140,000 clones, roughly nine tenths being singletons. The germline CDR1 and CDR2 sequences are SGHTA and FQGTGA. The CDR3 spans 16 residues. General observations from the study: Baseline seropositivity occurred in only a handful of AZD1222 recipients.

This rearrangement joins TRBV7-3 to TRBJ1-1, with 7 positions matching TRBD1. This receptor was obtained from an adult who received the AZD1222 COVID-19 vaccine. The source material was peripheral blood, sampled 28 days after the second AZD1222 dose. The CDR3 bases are TGTGCCAGCAACTTAATAGGGACAGTCATGAACACTGAAGCTTTCTTT. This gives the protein CASNLIGTVMNTEAFF.